These T cell receptor beta chains were read from a single sample in a study of identical twins. TCRdb used MiXCR to reprocess the 5' RACE reads, holding one entry per CDR3 protein. The sample holds some 190,000 distinct CDR3 sequences, 15% to 20% seen once. The same specimen was also included in a second study, on T cells expressing NK-cell markers.

Sequenced input: CD8+ T cells sorted from blood. These receptor sequences come from a young woman in good health. Both conserved end residues are part of each CDR3. D genes are given only for firm matches. A row's size may be missing; if present it is once, few, many or a size class.

j_call clone_size v_call d_call cdr3_aa cdr3_nt
TRBJ2-1 few TRBV7-2 . CASSLVPPANEQFF TGTGCCAGCAGCTTAGTGCCACCGGCCAATGAGCAGTTCTTC
TRBJ2-7 few TRBV6-5 . CASSYSRGYREFYEQYF TGTGCCAGCAGTTACTCGAGGGGATACAGGGAATTCTACGAGCAGTACTTC
TRBJ2-1 once TRBV27 . CASTIFAPRPAYNEQFF TGTGCCAGCACCATTTTTGCCCCCAGACCGGCCTACAATGAGCAGTTCTTC
TRBJ1-4 . TRBV12-3/TRBV12-4 . CASSLDFLGEKLFF TGTGCCAGCAGTTTAGATTTTTTGGGTGAAAAACTGTTTTTT
TRBJ2-1 few TRBV20-1 . CSISYGGEGSEQFF TGCAGTATTTCCTACGGGGGCGAAGGGAGTGAGCAGTTCTTC
TRBJ2-2 . TRBV13 TRBD1 CASSPRQGNGGELFF TGTGCCAGCAGCCCAAGACAGGGGAACGGCGGGGAGCTGTTTTTT
TRBJ2-7 few TRBV29-1 . CSVEEVDKYEQYF TGCAGCGTTGAAGAAGTCGACAAATACGAGCAGTACTTC
TRBJ2-5 few TRBV9 . CASSVEAGQETQYF TGTGCCAGCAGCGTAGAGGCAGGCCAAGAGACCCAGTACTTC
TRBJ2-5 few TRBV28 . CASSFILGGSADPDQYQETQYF TGTGCCAGCAGTTTTATTTTAGGTGGGTCAGCGGATCCTGACCAATACCAAGAGACCCAGTACTTC
TRBJ2-2 few TRBV12-3/TRBV12-4 TRBD2 CAIVAGGPRPGELFF TGTGCCATCGTAGCGGGGGGGCCTAGGCCCGGGGAGCTGTTTTTT
TRBJ2-1 . TRBV27 . CASSLEGPYNEQFF TGTGCCAGCAGTTTGGAGGGACCCTACAATGAGCAGTTCTTC
TRBJ2-7 few TRBV12-3/TRBV12-4 TRBD2 CASSYQREWCEQYF TGTGCCAGCAGTTATCAGCGGGAGTGGTGCGAGCAGTACTTC
TRBJ2-7 . TRBV9 . CASSAGGTDTYEQYF TGTGCCAGCAGCGCAGGGGGGACGGATACCTACGAGCAGTACTTC
TRBJ2-7 once TRBV14 . CASSQVAGRYEQYF TGTGCCAGCAGCCAAGTGGCGGGGAGATACGAGCAGTACTTC
TRBJ2-1 few TRBV20-1 TRBD2 CSAPPFSGGFNEQFF TGCAGTGCGCCGCCCTTCAGCGGGGGATTCAATGAGCAGTTCTTC
TRBJ1-6 many TRBV10-2 . CASNRDNASPLHF TGCGCCAGCAACCGGGACAACGCTTCACCCCTCCACTTT
TRBJ2-3 . TRBV9 . CASSVASYADTQYF TGTGCCAGCAGCGTAGCTTCGTATGCAGATACGCAGTATTTT
TRBJ2-7 few TRBV12-3/TRBV12-4 . CATVWGRYPYEQYF TGTGCCACCGTTTGGGGCAGATATCCCTACGAGCAGTACTTC
TRBJ1-6 many TRBV6-4 TRBD1 CASSFGQVNSPLHF TGTGCCAGCAGTTTCGGACAGGTCAATTCACCCCTCCACTTT
TRBJ2-7 few TRBV29-1 TRBD1 CSVTGVPNEQYF TGCAGCGTGACAGGGGTCCCTAACGAGCAGTACTTC
TRBJ2-7 . TRBV12-3/TRBV12-4 . CASSFVLGREQYF TGTGCCAGCAGTTTCGTCCTGGGGCGCGAGCAGTACTTC
TRBJ2-7 few TRBV19 TRBD2 CASRGTSGSYEQYF TGTGCCAGTAGGGGGACTAGCGGCTCCTACGAGCAGTACTTC
TRBJ2-7 . TRBV28 . CASGSYLRRGYEQYF TGTGCCAGCGGGTCCTATCTAAGGCGGGGATACGAGCAGTACTTC
TRBJ1-1 few TRBV7-2 . CASSLNGNTEAFF TGTGCCAGCAGCTTAAACGGAAACACTGAAGCTTTCTTT
TRBJ1-1 . TRBV7-9 . CASSLTGPSEEAFF TGTGCCAGCAGCTTAACGGGACCATCGGAAGAAGCTTTCTTT
TRBJ2-7 . TRBV7-9 . CASSFLGAPSYEQYF TGTGCCAGCAGCTTCCTCGGGGCACCCTCCTACGAGCAGTACTTC
TRBJ2-7 . TRBV7-9 . CASSLIAVYEQYF TGTGCCAGCAGCTTGATAGCGGTTTACGAGCAGTACTTC
TRBJ2-1 few TRBV24-1 TRBD1 CATRDRVDNEQFF TGTGCCACCAGAGACAGGGTGGACAATGAGCAGTTCTTC
TRBJ2-7 . TRBV3-1 . CASSQDSGSGSYEQYF TGTGCCAGCAGCCAAGATTCAGGGTCCGGCTCCTACGAGCAGTACTTC
TRBJ2-7 . TRBV20-1 . CSAPRQAREQYF TGCAGTGCCCCCCGACAGGCCCGCGAGCAGTACTTC
TRBJ2-2 few TRBV5-6 TRBD1 CATTGSRRELFF TGTGCCACGACAGGGTCTCGAAGGGAGCTGTTTTTT
TRBJ2-1 . TRBV12-3/TRBV12-4 . CASSLWGPTYNEQFF TGTGCCAGCAGTTTATGGGGGCCAACCTACAATGAGCAGTTCTTC
TRBJ1-2 . TRBV5-1 TRBD1 CASSLGWGTEDGYTF TGCGCCAGCAGCTTGGGGTGGGGGACAGAAGATGGCTACACCTTC
TRBJ2-7 few TRBV12-3/TRBV12-4 TRBD2 CASSFLADSYEQYF TGTGCCAGCAGTTTTCTAGCGGACTCCTACGAGCAGTACTTC
TRBJ1-1 few TRBV12-3/TRBV12-4 . CASSQTLGNTEAFF TGTGCCAGCAGTCAGACGCTAGGTAACACTGAAGCTTTCTTT
TRBJ2-5 many TRBV2 . CASRGGRETQYF TGTGCCAGCAGGGGGGGACGGGAGACCCAGTACTTC
TRBJ2-7 . TRBV7-9 . CASSLTWSGGASYEQYF TGTGCCAGCAGCTTAACCTGGAGTGGGGGGGCCTCCTACGAGCAGTACTTC
TRBJ2-1 . TRBV20-1 . CSANFFGDHNEQFF TGCAGTGCTAACTTCTTTGGCGATCACAATGAGCAGTTCTTC
TRBJ2-3 few TRBV5-1 . CASSLFSGTDTQYF TGCGCCAGCAGCTTGTTCTCAGGCACAGATACGCAGTATTTT
TRBJ2-1 . TRBV30 . CAWGNNEQFF TGTGCCTGGGGGAACAATGAGCAGTTCTTC
TRBJ2-7 few TRBV3-1 . CASSPPSEKPYEQYF TGTGCCAGCAGCCCCCCTAGCGAGAAACCCTACGAGCAGTACTTC
TRBJ1-4 few TRBV12-3/TRBV12-4 . CASSFYEKLFF TGTGCCAGCAGTTTTTATGAAAAACTGTTTTTT